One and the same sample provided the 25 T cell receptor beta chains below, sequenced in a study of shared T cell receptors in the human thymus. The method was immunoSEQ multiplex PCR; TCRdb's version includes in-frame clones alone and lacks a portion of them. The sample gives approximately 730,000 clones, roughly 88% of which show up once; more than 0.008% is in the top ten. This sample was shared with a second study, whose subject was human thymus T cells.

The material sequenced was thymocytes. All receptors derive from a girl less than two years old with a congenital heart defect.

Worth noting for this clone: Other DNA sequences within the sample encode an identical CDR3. CDR3 region: CAIRDTSGNTIYF. The CDR3 coding sequence is TGTGCCATCAGAGACACCTCTGGAAACACCATATATTTT. J is TRBJ1-3 and V is TRBV10-3; unclear D gene. The germline V and J ends were trimmed by 6 bases and 0 bases, with 6 bases remaining between them. CDR3 length: 13 amino acids. The germline V gene encodes CDR1 ENHRY and CDR2 SYGVKD.

The CDR3 nucleotides are TGTGCCAGCAGTAGGGGCAGCCGATACCCGGGCACCATATATTTT. This sequence encodes CASSRGSRYPGTIYF. The J gene is TRBJ1-3, the V gene TRBV5-6; tentatively, D is TRBD1 (5 bases). There are 15 residues in the CDR3. V was shortened by 5 bases and J by 9 bases, with 21 bases between the two germline ends. Germline lookup yields CDR1 SGHDT and CDR2 YYEEEE.

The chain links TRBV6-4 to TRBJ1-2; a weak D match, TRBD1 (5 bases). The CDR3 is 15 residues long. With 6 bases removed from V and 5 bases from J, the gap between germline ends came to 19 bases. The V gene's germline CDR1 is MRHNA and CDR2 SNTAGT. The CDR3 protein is CASRPFGGKGYGYTF. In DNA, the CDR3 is TGTGCCAGCAGACCATTCGGGGGAAAAGGTTATGGCTACACCTTC.

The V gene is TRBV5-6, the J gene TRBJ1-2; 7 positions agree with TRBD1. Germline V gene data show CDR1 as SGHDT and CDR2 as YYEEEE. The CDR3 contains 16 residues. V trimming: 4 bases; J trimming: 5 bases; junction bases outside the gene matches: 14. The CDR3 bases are TGTGCCAGCAGCCCACGACAGGGAAAGATGACTTATGGCTACACCTTC. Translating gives CASSPRQGKMTYGYTF.

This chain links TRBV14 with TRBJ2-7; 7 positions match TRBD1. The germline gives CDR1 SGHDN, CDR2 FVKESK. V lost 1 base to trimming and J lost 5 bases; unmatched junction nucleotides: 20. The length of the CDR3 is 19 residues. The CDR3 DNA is TGTGCCAGCAGCCAAGGTAATCTAACTCCGAGACAGGGTTTGCACGAGCAGTACTTC. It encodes CASSQGNLTPRQGLHEQYF.

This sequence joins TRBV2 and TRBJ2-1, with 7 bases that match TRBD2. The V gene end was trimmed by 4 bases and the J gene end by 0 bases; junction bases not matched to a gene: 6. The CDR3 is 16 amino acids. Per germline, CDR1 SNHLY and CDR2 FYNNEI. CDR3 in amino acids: CASSATSVSSYNEQFF. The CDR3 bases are TGTGCCAGCAGTGCTACTAGCGTGAGCTCCTACAATGAGCAGTTCTTC. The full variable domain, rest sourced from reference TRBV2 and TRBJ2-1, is EPEVTQTPSHQVTQMGQEVILRCVPISNHLYFYWYRQILGQKVEFLVSFYNNEISEKSEIFDDQFSVERPDGSNFTLKIRSTKLEDSAMYFCASSATSVSSYNEQFFGPGTRLTVL.

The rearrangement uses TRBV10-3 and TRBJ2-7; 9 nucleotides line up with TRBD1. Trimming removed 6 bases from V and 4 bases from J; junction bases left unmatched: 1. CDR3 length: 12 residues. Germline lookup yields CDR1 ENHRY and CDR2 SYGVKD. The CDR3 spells CAISGQGYEQYF. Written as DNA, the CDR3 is TGTGCCATCAGCGGACAGGGGTACGAGCAGTACTTC.

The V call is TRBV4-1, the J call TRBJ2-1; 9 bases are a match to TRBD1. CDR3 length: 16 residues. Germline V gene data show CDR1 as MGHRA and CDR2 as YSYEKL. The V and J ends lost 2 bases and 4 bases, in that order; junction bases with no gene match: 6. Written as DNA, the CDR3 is TGCGCCAGCAGCCAATCCCCGGGACAGGGATACAATGAGCAGTTCTTC. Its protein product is CASSQSPGQGYNEQFF.

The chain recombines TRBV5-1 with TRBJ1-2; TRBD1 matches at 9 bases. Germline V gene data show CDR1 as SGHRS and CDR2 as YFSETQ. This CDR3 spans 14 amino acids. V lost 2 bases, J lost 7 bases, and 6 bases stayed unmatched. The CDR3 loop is CASSFLQGAGGYTF. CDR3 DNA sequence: TGCGCCAGCAGCTTTCTACAGGGGGCTGGTGGCTACACCTTC.

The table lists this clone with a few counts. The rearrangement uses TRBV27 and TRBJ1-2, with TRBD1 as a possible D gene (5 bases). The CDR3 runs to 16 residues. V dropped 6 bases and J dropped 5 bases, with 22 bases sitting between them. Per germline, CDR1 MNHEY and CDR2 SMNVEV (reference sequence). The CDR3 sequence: CASRLVSLGATYGYTF. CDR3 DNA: TGTGCCAGCAGATTGGTATCCTTAGGGGCAACATATGGCTACACCTTC.

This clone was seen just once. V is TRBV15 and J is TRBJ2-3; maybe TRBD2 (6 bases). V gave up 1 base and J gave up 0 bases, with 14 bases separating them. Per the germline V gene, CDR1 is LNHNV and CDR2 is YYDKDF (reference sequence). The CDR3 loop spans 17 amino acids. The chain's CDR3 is CATSRGGAGFSTDTQYF. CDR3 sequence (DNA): TGTGCCACCAGCAGAGGTGGGGCGGGGTTTAGCACAGATACGCAGTATTTT.

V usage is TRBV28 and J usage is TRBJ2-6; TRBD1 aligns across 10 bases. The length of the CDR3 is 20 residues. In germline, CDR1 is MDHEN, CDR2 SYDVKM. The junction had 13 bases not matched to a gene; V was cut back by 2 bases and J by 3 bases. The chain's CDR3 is CASSLARTPTGGGGANVLTF. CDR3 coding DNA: TGTGCCAGCAGTTTAGCCCGTACCCCGACAGGGGGCGGTGGGGCCAACGTCCTGACTTTC.

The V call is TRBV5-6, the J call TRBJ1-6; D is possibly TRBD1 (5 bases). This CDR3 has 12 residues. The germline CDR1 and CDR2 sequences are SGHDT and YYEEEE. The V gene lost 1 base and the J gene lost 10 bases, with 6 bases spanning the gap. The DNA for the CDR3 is TGTGCCAGCAGCTTGAGGGGATCACCCCTCCACTTT. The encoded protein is CASSLRGSPLHF.

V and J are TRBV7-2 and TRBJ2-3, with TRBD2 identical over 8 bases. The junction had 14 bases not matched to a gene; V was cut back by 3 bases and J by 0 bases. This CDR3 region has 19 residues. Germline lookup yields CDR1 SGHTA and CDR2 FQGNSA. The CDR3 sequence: CASSFTAIAGGPSTDTQYF. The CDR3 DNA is TGTGCCAGCAGCTTTACTGCCATTGCGGGGGGACCTAGCACAGATACGCAGTATTTT.

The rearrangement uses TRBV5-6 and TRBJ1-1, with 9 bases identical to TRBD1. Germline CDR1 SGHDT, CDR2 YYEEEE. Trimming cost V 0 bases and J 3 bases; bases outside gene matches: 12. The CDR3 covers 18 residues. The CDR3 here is CASSLVGKGQGRYTEAFF. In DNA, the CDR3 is TGTGCCAGCAGCTTGGTTGGGAAGGGACAGGGACGGTACACTGAAGCTTTCTTT.

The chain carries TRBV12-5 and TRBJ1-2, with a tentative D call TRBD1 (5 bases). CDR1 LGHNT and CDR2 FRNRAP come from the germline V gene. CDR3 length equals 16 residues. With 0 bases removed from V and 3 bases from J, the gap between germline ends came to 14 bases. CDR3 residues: CASGLVYQGVHYGYTF. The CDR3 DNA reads TGTGCTAGTGGTTTGGTATACCAGGGCGTTCACTATGGCTACACCTTC.

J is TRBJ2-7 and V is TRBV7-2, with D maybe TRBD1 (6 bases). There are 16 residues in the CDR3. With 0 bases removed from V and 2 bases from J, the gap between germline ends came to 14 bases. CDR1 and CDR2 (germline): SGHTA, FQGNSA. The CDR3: CASSLAAGTPAYEQYF. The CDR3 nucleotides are TGTGCCAGCAGCTTAGCGGCCGGGACACCGGCCTACGAGCAGTACTTC.

The DNA of the CDR3 is TGCGCCAGCAGCGAGGAGGAGGGCTACACCTTC. It encodes CASSEEEGYTF. The J gene is TRBJ1-2, the V gene TRBV4-1; no firm D call. The CDR3 length is 11 residues. The germline CDR1 and CDR2 sequences are MGHRA and YSYEKL. The V and J ends lost 5 bases and 8 bases respectively, with 9 bases between them.

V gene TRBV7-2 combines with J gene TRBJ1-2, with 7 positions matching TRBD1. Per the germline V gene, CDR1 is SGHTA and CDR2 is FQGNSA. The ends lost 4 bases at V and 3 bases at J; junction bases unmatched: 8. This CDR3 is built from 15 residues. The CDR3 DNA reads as TGTGCCAGCAGCTCGGGACAGACCCAACACTATGGCTACACCTTC. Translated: CASSSGQTQHYGYTF.

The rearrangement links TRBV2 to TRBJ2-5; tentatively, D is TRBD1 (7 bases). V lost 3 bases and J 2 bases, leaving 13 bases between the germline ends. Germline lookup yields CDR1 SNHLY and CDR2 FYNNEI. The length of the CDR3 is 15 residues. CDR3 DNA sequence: TGTGCCAGCAGTGAGGAGACAGGGACTCAAGAGACCCAGTACTTC. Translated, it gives CASSEETGTQETQYF.

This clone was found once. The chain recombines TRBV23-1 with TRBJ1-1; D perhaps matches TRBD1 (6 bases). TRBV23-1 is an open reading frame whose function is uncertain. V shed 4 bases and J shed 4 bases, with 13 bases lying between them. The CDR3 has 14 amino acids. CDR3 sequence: CASSRPGVVTEAFF. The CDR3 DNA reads TGCGCCAGCAGTCGTCCAGGGGTGGTCACTGAAGCTTTCTTT.

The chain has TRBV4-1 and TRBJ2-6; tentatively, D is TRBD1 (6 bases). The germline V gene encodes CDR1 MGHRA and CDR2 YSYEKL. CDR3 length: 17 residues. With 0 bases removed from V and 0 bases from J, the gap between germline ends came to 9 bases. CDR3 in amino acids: CASSQDRRGSGANVLTF. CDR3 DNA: TGCGCCAGCAGCCAAGATCGCAGGGGCTCTGGGGCCAACGTCCTGACTTTC.

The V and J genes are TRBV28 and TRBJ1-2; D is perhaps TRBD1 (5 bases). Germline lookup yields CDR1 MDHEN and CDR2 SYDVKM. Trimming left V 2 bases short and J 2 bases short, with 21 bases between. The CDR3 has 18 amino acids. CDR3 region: CASSLLRQKKEGNYGYTF. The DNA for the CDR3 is TGTGCCAGCAGTTTACTACGCCAAAAAAAGGAGGGGAACTATGGCTACACCTTC.

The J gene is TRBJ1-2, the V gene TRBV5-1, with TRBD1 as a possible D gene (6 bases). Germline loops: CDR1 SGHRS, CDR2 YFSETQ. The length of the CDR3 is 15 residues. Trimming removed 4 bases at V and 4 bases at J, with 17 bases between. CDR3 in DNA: TGCGCCAGCAGCCATAACAGGGATTCGTCCTATGGCTACACCTTC. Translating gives CASSHNRDSSYGYTF.

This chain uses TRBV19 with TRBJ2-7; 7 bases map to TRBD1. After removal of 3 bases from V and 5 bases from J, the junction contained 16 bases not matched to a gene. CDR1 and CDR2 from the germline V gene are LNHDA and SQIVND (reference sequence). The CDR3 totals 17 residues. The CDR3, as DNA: TGTGCCAGTAGTATCTCGAGCCGACAGGGAGATAGTGACGAGCAGTACTTC. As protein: CASSISSRQGDSDEQYF.